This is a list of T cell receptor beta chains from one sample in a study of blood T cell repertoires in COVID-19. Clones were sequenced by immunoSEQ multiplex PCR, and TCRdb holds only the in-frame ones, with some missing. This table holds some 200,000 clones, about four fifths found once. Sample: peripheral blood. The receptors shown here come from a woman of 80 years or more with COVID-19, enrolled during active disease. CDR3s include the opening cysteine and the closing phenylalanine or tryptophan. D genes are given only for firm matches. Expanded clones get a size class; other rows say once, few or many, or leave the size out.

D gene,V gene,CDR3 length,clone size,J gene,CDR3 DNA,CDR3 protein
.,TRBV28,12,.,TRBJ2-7,TGTGCCAGCAGTTTAGCAGGGCACGAGCAGTACTTC,CASSLAGHEQYF
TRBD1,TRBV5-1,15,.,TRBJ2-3,TGCGCCAGCAGCCGGACAGGGGGCGGCACAGATACGCAGTATTTT,CASSRTGGGTDTQYF
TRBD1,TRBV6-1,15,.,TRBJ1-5,TGTGCCAGCAGTGAGAACAGGGGTGGCAATCAGCCCCAGCATTTT,CASSENRGGNQPQHF
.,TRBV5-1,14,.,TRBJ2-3,TGCGCCAGCAGCTTCACGGGAGTTGGAGATACGCAGTATTTT,CASSFTGVGDTQYF
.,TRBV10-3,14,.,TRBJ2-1,TGTGCCACCTTTACAGGGTTCTCCTACAATGAGCAGTTCTTC,CATFTGFSYNEQFF
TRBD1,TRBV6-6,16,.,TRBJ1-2,TGTGCCAGCAGTTACCCGAGGACAGGGACCAACTATGGCTACACCTTC,CASSYPRTGTNYGYTF
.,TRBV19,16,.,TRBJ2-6,TGTGCCAGTAGTATTCCAGGCCGATCTGGGGCCAACGTCCTGACTTTC,CASSIPGRSGANVLTF
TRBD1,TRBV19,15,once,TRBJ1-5,TGTGCCAGTAGCGACATAGGACAGGTTAATCAGCCCCAGCATTTT,CASSDIGQVNQPQHF
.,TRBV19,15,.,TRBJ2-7,TGTGCCAGTAGTTTCCAGGTGACTACTATGTACGAGCAGTACTTC,CASSFQVTTMYEQYF
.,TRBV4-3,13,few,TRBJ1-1,TGCGCCAGCAGCCAAGAAATCAGGGCAGAAGCTTTCTTT,CASSQEIRAEAFF
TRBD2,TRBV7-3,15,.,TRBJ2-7,TGTGCCAGCAGCTTAATGCGGGGGGGCCTCTACGAGCAGTACTTC,CASSLMRGGLYEQYF
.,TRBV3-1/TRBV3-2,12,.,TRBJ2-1,TGTGCCAGCAGCCTCCAGGGAGGGGGGTCGTTCTTC,CASSLQGGGSFF
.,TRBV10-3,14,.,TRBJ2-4,TGTGCCATCTGGGGGGGCTCGACCAAAAACATTCAGTACTTC,CAIWGGSTKNIQYF
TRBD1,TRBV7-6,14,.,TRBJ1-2,TGTGCCAGCAGCTTATTCACAGGGGACGATGGCTACACCTTC,CASSLFTGDDGYTF
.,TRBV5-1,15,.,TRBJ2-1,TGCGCCAGCAGCTCTTGGGGCAGGAGGGGAAATGAGCAGTTCTTC,CASSSWGRRGNEQFF
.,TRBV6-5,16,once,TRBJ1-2,TGTGCCAGCAGTTACGCCAGAACGGGGGGCCGCTATGGCTACACCTTC,CASSYARTGGRYGYTF
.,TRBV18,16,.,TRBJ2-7,TGTGCCAGCTCCCCAACAGGGCGGGAGTGGATATACGAGCAGTACTTC,CASSPTGREWIYEQYF
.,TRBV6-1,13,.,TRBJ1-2,TGTGCCAGCAGTTTGGACATGGGCTATGGCTACACCTTC,CASSLDMGYGYTF
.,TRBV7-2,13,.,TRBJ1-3,TGTGCCAGCAGCTTAGGGACAGCTCGCACCATATATTTT,CASSLGTARTIYF
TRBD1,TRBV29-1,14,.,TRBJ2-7,TGCAGCGTTGAAAAGGGGACAGGGTACAGCGAGCAGTACTTC,CSVEKGTGYSEQYF
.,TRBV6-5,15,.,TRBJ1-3,TGTGCCAGCAGGCCGGACTGGAGCTCTGGAAACACCATATATTTT,CASRPDWSSGNTIYF
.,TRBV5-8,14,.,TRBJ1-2,TGTGCCAGCAGCTTGGCACCATTAGTCTATGGCTACACCTTC,CASSLAPLVYGYTF
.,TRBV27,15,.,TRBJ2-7,TGTGCCAGCAGTTTAACCCCAGGGACATCCTACGAGCAGTACTTC,CASSLTPGTSYEQYF